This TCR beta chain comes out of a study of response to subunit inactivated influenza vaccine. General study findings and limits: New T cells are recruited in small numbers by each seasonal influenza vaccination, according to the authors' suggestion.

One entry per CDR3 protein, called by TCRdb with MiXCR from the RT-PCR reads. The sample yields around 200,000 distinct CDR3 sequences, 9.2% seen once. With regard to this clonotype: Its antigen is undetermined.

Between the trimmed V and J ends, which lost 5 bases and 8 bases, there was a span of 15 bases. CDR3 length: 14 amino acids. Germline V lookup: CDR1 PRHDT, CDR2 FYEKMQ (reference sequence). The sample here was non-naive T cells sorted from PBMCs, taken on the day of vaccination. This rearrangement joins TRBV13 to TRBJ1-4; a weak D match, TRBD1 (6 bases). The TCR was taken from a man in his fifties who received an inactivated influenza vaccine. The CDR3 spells CASSQRGGSEKLFF. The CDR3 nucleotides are TGTGCCAGCAGCCAAAGGGGGGGTAGCGAAAAACTGTTTTTT.